This T cell receptor beta chain stems from a study of T cell changes during pregnancy in multiple sclerosis. Unmatched junction bases numbered 9, after V lost 6 bases and J lost 5 bases. The CDR3 totals 15 residues. The germline CDR1 and CDR2 sequences are MGHRA and YSYEKL. TCRdb's copy holds only in-frame clones and misses some; the assay was immunoSEQ multiplex PCR. The sample gives about 67,000 clones, around 93% of which show up once; around 2.8% is in the top ten. This material consisted of peripheral blood, taken in the second trimester of pregnancy. The source of this sequence is a female donor in good health, enrolled as a control in a pregnancy study. The chain has TRBV4-1 and TRBJ1-4, with 7 bases lining up with TRBD1. The CDR3 DNA sequence: TGCGCCAGCAGTCGGACCGGGACAGAAAATGAAAAACTGTTTTTT. The encoded protein is CASSRTGTENEKLFF.